These 26 T cell receptor beta chains came from one sample sequenced in a study of blood T cell repertoires in COVID-19. Here immunoSEQ multiplex PCR was the method, and the copy in TCRdb shows in-frame clones only, minus some. The sample has 70,000 to 90,000 clones, 80% to 95% seen once; the top ten hold around 7%. The source material was peripheral blood. All receptors come from a human donor in a cohort sampled during active COVID-19.

The chain links TRBV29-1 to TRBJ1-1, with D possibly being TRBD1 (6 bases). The germline V gene encodes CDR1 SQVTM and CDR2 ANQGSEA. The CDR3 length is 14 residues. V was clipped by 6 bases and J by 4 bases, with 18 bases between them. CDR3 coding DNA: TGCAGCGTCAGGACAGATTACCCCGGCACTGAAGCTTTCTTT. As protein: CSVRTDYPGTEAFF.

The chain has TRBV14 and TRBJ2-2; 8 bases map to TRBD1. CDR3 size: 16 residues. V dropped 6 bases and J dropped 9; count of bases not matched to a gene: 15. CDR1 and CDR2 from the germline V gene are SGHDN and FVKESK. The CDR3: CASRAWGTGDSRELFF. The CDR3 nucleotides are TGTGCCAGCAGGGCTTGGGGGACAGGTGATTCGCGGGAGCTGTTTTTT.

This sequence joins TRBV12-3 or TRBV12-4 and TRBJ1-6; D is ambiguous. The CDR3 totals 12 residues. V lost 3 bases to trimming and J lost 7 bases, with 4 bases between them. The CDR3 is CASSFRNSPLHF. The CDR3 DNA follows: TGTGCCAGCAGTTTCCGGAATTCACCCCTCCACTTT.

The chain combines TRBV5-1 with TRBJ2-1, with D possibly being TRBD1 (6 bases). V gave up 4 bases and J gave up 7 bases, with 12 bases separating them. The V gene's germline CDR1 is SGHRS and CDR2 YFSETQ. The length of the CDR3 is 13 residues. The chain's CDR3 is CASSTLQGNEQFF. CDR3 coding DNA: TGCGCCAGCAGCACCTTACAGGGTAATGAGCAGTTCTTC. Looking up the rest from reference TRBV5-1 and TRBJ2-1 gives the full variable domain: KAGVTQTPRYLIKTRGQQVTLSCSPISGHRSVSWYQQTPGQGLQFLFEYFSETQRNKGNFPGRFSGRQFSNSRSEMNVSTLELGDSALYLCASSTLQGNEQFFGPGTRLTVL.

J is TRBJ1-1 and V is TRBV11-2; 7 bases fit TRBD1. V trimming: 3 bases; J trimming: 0 bases; junction bases outside the gene matches: 4. The germline gives CDR1 SGHAT, CDR2 FQNNGV. The CDR3 extends over 15 amino acids. DNA for the CDR3: TGTGCCAGCAGCTTCGGGACAGCTATGAACACTGAAGCTTTCTTT. It yields the protein CASSFGTAMNTEAFF.

The chain combines TRBV15 with TRBJ2-1; 12 nucleotides align to TRBD2. V dropped 3 bases and J dropped 7; count of bases not matched to a gene: 4. Germline CDR1 reads LNHNV; CDR2 reads YYDKDF (reference sequence). CDR3 length equals 15 residues. This chain's CDR3 is CATSRTSGGSNEQFF. The CDR3 DNA reads as TGTGCCACCAGCAGGACTAGCGGGGGAAGTAATGAGCAGTTCTTC.

The chain uses TRBV10-1 and TRBJ2-7; TRBD2 aligns across 11 bases. The V and J ends lost 3 bases and 0 bases, in that order; junction bases with no gene match: 10. Germline assignment: CDR1 WNHNN and CDR2 SYGVQD (reference sequence). The CDR3 has 18 residues. The chain's CDR3 is CASSDGLAGGRLSYEQYF. In DNA, the CDR3 is TGCGCCAGCAGTGATGGTCTAGCGGGGGGCCGACTCTCCTACGAGCAGTACTTC.

V is TRBV7-2 and J is TRBJ1-2, with a possible D match to TRBD1 (6 bases). This CDR3 spans 15 amino acids. V was shortened by 1 base and J by 6 bases, with 15 bases between the two germline ends. The germline V gene encodes CDR1 SGHTA and CDR2 FQGNSA. The CDR3 DNA reads TGTGCCAGCAGCTTAGTGACCAGGGGTGCGGATGGCTACACCTTC. Translating it yields CASSLVTRGADGYTF.

The genes are TRBV5-1 and TRBJ1-6, with TRBD1 identical over 10 bases. The CDR3 spans 16 residues. The germline gives CDR1 SGHRS, CDR2 YFSETQ. V trimming: 3 bases; J trimming: 9 bases; junction bases outside the gene matches: 9. The CDR3 DNA reads as TGCGCCAGCAGCTCGAGACAGGGGGCTCAATCTTCACCCCTCCACTTT. The encoded protein is CASSSRQGAQSSPLHF.

The chain is built from TRBV6-5 and TRBJ1-1; D possibly corresponds to TRBD1 (5 bases). The CDR3 extends over 14 amino acids. V was trimmed by 6 bases and J by 0 bases, leaving 11 bases between them. Germline CDR1 is MNHEY and CDR2 is SVGAGI. The CDR3 coding sequence is TGTGCCAGCAGGCGGGACGGAATGAACACTGAAGCTTTCTTT. It translates to CASRRDGMNTEAFF.

This clone was seen just once. The chain joins TRBV21-1 to TRBJ2-7; the table gives TRBD2 as D, unverified against the DNA. TRBV21-1 is classified as a pseudogene. The CDR3 length is 16 residues. The CDR3 bases are TGTGCCAGCAGCAAGGACCCGGTCCCGGGGGCCTACGAGCAGTACTTC. Protein product: CASSKDPVPGAYEQYF.

V usage is TRBV11-2 and J usage is TRBJ2-1, with D unresolved. The CDR3 extends over 14 amino acids. Trimming took 5 bases from V and 7 from J, leaving 15 bases between them. Germline CDR1 is SGHAT and CDR2 is FQNNGV. The CDR3 reads CASSHLWRQNEQFF. CDR3 nucleotides: TGTGCCAGCAGCCACCTCTGGCGGCAGAATGAGCAGTTCTTC.

This clone has only one observation. V and J are TRBV2 and TRBJ1-4; D is perhaps TRBD1 (5 bases). Trimming took 2 bases from V and 0 from J, leaving 10 bases between them. This CDR3 contains 16 residues. From germline, CDR1 is SNHLY and CDR2 FYNNEI. The CDR3 protein is CASSERGGATNEKLFF. CDR3 DNA sequence: TGTGCCAGCAGTGAACGGGGGGGAGCAACTAATGAAAAACTGTTTTTT. Based on the CDR3 plus reference TRBV2 and TRBJ1-4, the full variable domain is EPEVTQTPSHQVTQMGQEVILRCVPISNHLYFYWYRQILGQKVEFLVSFYNNEISEKSEIFDDQFSVERPDGSNFTLKIRSTKLEDSAMYFCASSERGGATNEKLFFGSGTQLSVL.

The rearrangement links TRBV6-5 to TRBJ2-3; a weak D match, TRBD1 (6 bases). CDR3 length equals 13 residues. Germline lookup yields CDR1 MNHEY and CDR2 SVGAGI. Trimming removed 2 bases at V and 7 bases at J, with 10 bases between. The CDR3 sequence: CASSYRTEHTQYF. Here the CDR3 DNA reads TGTGCCAGCAGTTACCGGACAGAACATACGCAGTATTTT.

This clone was seen just once. The V call is TRBV5-4, the J call TRBJ1-1; 7 positions agree with TRBD1. V dropped 0 bases and J dropped 1; count of bases not matched to a gene: 3. The CDR3 is 15 amino acids. The V gene's germline CDR1 is SGHNT and CDR2 YYREEE (reference sequence). The CDR3 sequence is CASSLGGQKNTEAFF. For the CDR3, the DNA is TGTGCCAGCAGCTTGGGGGGACAGAAGAACACTGAAGCTTTCTTT.

This clone has only one observation. The rearrangement joins TRBV6-1 to TRBJ2-2, with 7 bases aligning to TRBD2. The CDR3 has 17 amino acids. Per germline, CDR1 MNHNS and CDR2 SASEGT. V lost 4 bases and J lost 2; bases outside the gene matches: 10. The CDR3 protein is CASSASRLAANTGELFF. CDR3 nucleotides: TGTGCCAGCAGTGCCTCTAGGCTAGCGGCTAACACCGGGGAGCTGTTTTTT.

J is TRBJ2-3 and V is TRBV3-1 (or the pseudogene TRBV3-2); tentatively, D is TRBD2 (7 bases). Trimming removed 4 bases at V and 2 bases at J, with 16 bases between. Germline CDR1 LGHDT, CDR2 YNNKEL (reference sequence). The CDR3 runs to 16 residues. In DNA form, the CDR3 reads TGTGCCAGCAGCCCCAGTGGGGGGGGCTACACAGATACGCAGTATTTT. As protein: CASSPSGGGYTDTQYF.

The chain uses TRBV5-1 and TRBJ2-7; D is perhaps TRBD2 (7 bases). Germline assignment: CDR1 SGHRS and CDR2 YFSETQ. The CDR3 contains 12 residues. Deletions cut 10 bases from V and 7 bases from J, with 18 bases between. CDR3 DNA: TGCGCCTCCCGACTACAGGGAGGGGAGCAGTACTTC. It is translated as CASRLQGGEQYF.

The genes are TRBV2 and TRBJ2-7; the D gene is possibly TRBD1 (5 bases). Germline-derived CDR1 and CDR2 are SNHLY and FYNNEI. V dropped 6 bases and J dropped 3 bases, with 15 bases sitting between them. The CDR3 consists of 14 residues. The CDR3 is CASRKDSLGYEQYF. In DNA, the CDR3 is TGTGCCAGCAGAAAAGACAGTCTAGGCTACGAGCAGTACTTC. The variable domain in full, with the rest retrieved from reference TRBV2 and TRBJ2-7, is EPEVTQTPSHQVTQMGQEVILRCVPISNHLYFYWYRQILGQKVEFLVSFYNNEISEKSEIFDDQFSVERPDGSNFTLKIRSTKLEDSAMYFCASRKDSLGYEQYFGPGTRLTVT.

The chain joins TRBV4-3 to TRBJ2-1; D may be TRBD2 (5 bases). Looked up from germline, CDR1 is LGHNA and CDR2 is YSLEER. This CDR3 is built from 14 residues. V was pared by 0 bases and J by 5 bases, with 8 bases between. CDR3 DNA: TGCGCCAGCAGCCAAGAGGTGGGAGACAATGAGCAGTTCTTC. This codes for CASSQEVGDNEQFF.

This clone was seen only a few times. The chain is built from TRBV7-8 and TRBJ1-2, with TRBD1 identical over 10 bases. Germline V CDR1 and CDR2: SGHVS, FQNEAQ. V trimming: 4 bases; J trimming: 7 bases; junction bases outside the gene matches: 9. The CDR3 spans 15 residues. The CDR3: CASSSRDRGIRGYTF. CDR3 nucleotides: TGTGCCAGCAGCTCCCGGGACAGGGGAATCCGTGGCTACACCTTC.

This clone was seen once. The chain is built from TRBV6-6 and TRBJ1-4, with unresolved D. The germline gives CDR1 MNHNY, CDR2 SVGAGI (reference sequence). This CDR3 is built from 15 residues. V was clipped by 0 bases and J by 8 bases, with 13 bases between them. CDR3 region: CASSYSIYREEKLFF. The CDR3 region has the DNA TGTGCCAGCAGTTACTCGATATATAGGGAGGAAAAACTGTTTTTT.

This clone appeared a single time. The chain uses TRBV24-1 and TRBJ2-3; 10 nucleotides line up with TRBD2. From germline, CDR1 is KGHDR and CDR2 SFDVKD. The trim removed 8 bases at V and 5 bases at J, leaving 9 bases unmatched. The CDR3 covers 15 residues. CDR3 nucleotides: TGTGCCACCACAAATAGCGGGGGGAGCGGAGATACGCAGTATTTT. Translated, it gives CATTNSGGSGDTQYF.

The chain carries TRBV18 and TRBJ1-3; perhaps TRBD1 as D (5 bases). This CDR3 comprises 15 residues. CDR1 is KGHSH and CDR2 is LQKENI in the germline V gene. V lost 5 bases and J 2 bases, leaving 13 bases between the germline ends. CDR3 region: CASSFLRETGNTIYF. The CDR3 nucleotides are TGTGCCAGCTCATTCCTCAGGGAAACTGGAAACACCATATATTTT.

The CDR3 reads CASSVTTGGDPNEKLFF. In DNA, the CDR3 is TGTGCCAGCAGCGTAACCACAGGGGGCGACCCTAATGAAAAACTGTTTTTT. This sequence joins TRBV9 and TRBJ1-4, with 9 bases matching TRBD1. Germline V CDR1 and CDR2: SGDLS, YYNGEE. J lost 3 bases, V lost 1 base, and 7 bases had no gene match. The CDR3 spans 17 residues.

The chain carries TRBV6-5 and TRBJ2-4; 8 bases match TRBD2. Looked up from germline, CDR1 is MNHEY and CDR2 is SVGAGI. The CDR3 runs to 13 residues. V trimming: 6 bases; J trimming: 11 bases; junction bases outside the gene matches: 9. CDR3 residues: CASSAEGLAFQYF. As DNA, the CDR3 is TGTGCCAGCAGCGCTGAAGGACTAGCCTTTCAGTACTTC.